Shown below are 4 T cell receptor beta chains from a single sample sequenced in a study of blood T cells in healthy people across ages. A second roughly 6 to 11 cycle PCR used barcoded and J-beta primers. MiXCR, run by TCRdb on the 5' RACE reads, gives a single entry per CDR3 protein. The data contain over 1,500,000 distinct CDR3 sequences, about two fifths of them seen just once; the ten biggest clones take up under 30%. What was sequenced was blood. These receptors were collected from a human donor in good health.

CDR3 sequence (DNA): TGTGCCAGCAGCCCCCATGGGCAGGCGAACACTGAAGCTTTCTTT. It translates to CASSPHGQANTEAFF. The chain is built from TRBV9 and TRBJ1-1; D is undetermined. CDR1 is SGDLS and CDR2 is YYNGEE in the germline V gene. This CDR3 contains 15 residues. The ends were cut back, 4 bases at V and 1 base at J, with 14 bases in the middle.

This clonotype was seen a few times. This chain joins TRBV29-1 and TRBJ1-2; D remains ambiguous. The CDR3 has 11 amino acids. V was cut by 8 bases and J by 8 bases, with 15 bases left in between. Germline CDR1 reads SQVTM; CDR2 reads ANQGSEA. The CDR3 region has the DNA TGCAGCTTCCGGCGGGTAGAAGGCTACACCTTC. This gives the protein CSFRRVEGYTF.

The CDR3, as DNA: TGTGCCAGCAGCTCGACTGTAATCGGGGAGAAGCAGTTCTTC. Protein: CASSSTVIGEKQFF. The chain has TRBV5-6 and TRBJ2-1; D possibly corresponds to TRBD2 (5 bases). Trimming took off 3 bases at V and 11 bases at J, with 18 bases between the two ends. Germline V gene data show CDR1 as SGHDT and CDR2 as YYEEEE. This CDR3 spans 14 amino acids.

This chain connects TRBV29-1 to TRBJ2-7; D unclear. Trimming stripped 4 bases from V and 3 bases from J, with 7 bases between. This CDR3 is 11 amino acids long. Germline V gives CDR1 SQVTM, CDR2 ANQGSEA. In nucleotides, the CDR3 is TGCAGCGTTGCACAGATCTACGAGCAGTACTTC. Amino acids: CSVAQIYEQYF.